These 5 T cell receptor beta chains came from one sample sequenced in a study of T cell responses to AZD1222 COVID-19 vaccine. Generated by immunoSEQ multiplex PCR, the TCRdb table keeps only in-frame clones and is missing some. The data show over 150,000 clones, about 91% seen once. The sample consisted of peripheral blood, taken 28 days after the second AZD1222 dose. The receptors stem from an adult who received the AZD1222 COVID-19 vaccine.

V and J are TRBV9 and TRBJ1-4; D unresolved. V was pared by 3 bases and J by 7 bases, with 10 bases between. This CDR3 region has 13 residues. The V gene's germline CDR1 is SGDLS and CDR2 YYNGEE. This CDR3 reads CASSEGPGEKLFF. CDR3 in DNA: TGTGCCAGCAGCGAAGGACCGGGTGAAAAACTGTTTTTT.

This chain joins TRBV6-5 and TRBJ1-1, with D maybe TRBD1 (5 bases). The V end was cut by 0 bases, the J end by 0 bases, with 8 bases between. CDR1 MNHEY and CDR2 SVGAGI come from the germline V gene. The CDR3 covers 15 residues. CDR3: CASSYSGTVNTEAFF. The CDR3 DNA follows: TGTGCCAGCAGTTACTCTGGGACGGTGAACACTGAAGCTTTCTTT.

This clone has a single count. This CDR3 is CASSLGGGPSNEKLFF. The CDR3 DNA reads TGTGCCAGCAGCTTGGGTGGGGGGCCCAGTAATGAAAAACTGTTTTTT. The chain recombines TRBV5-5 with TRBJ1-4; D may be TRBD1 (6 bases). The V and J ends lost 0 bases and 4 bases respectively, with 13 bases between them. The CDR3 covers 16 residues. Germline CDR1 is SGHKS and CDR2 is YYEKEE (reference sequence).

This clone was detected only a few times. The chain combines TRBV24-1 with TRBJ2-1, with D maybe TRBD2 (5 bases). The CDR3 spans 12 residues. Per the germline V gene, CDR1 is KGHDR and CDR2 is SFDVKD. With 3 bases removed from V and 11 bases from J, the gap between germline ends came to 10 bases. CDR3 sequence (DNA): TGTGCCACCAGTGATGCACTAGATCAGCAGTTCTTC. Its protein is CATSDALDQQFF.

This sequence joins TRBV5-6 and TRBJ1-5, with D perhaps TRBD1 (5 bases). CDR1 is SGHDT, CDR2 YYEEEE, per germline. The CDR3 runs to 15 residues. The V end was cut by 1 base, the J end by 4 bases, with 12 bases between. The CDR3 DNA reads as TGTGCCAGCAGCTTGTTTCAGGGTCTGAATCAGCCCCAGCATTTT. Its protein is CASSLFQGLNQPQHF.